This T cell receptor (beta chain) was identified in a study of PD-1 blockade in classical Hodgkin lymphoma. Findings and limits, study-wide: Those achieving complete response showed baseline diversity like newly diagnosed patients. Nothing has yet pinned down what causes the repertoire differences, possibly disease activity or prior therapy. CD4+ TCR diversity, unlike CD8+, climbed significantly by C4D1.

Sequencing was performed with immunoSEQ multiplex PCR; in TCRdb, only in-frame clones are kept and a portion is missing. The data show 95,000 or so clones, over 70% seen once. Each patient's relapse followed autologous stem cell transplantation, and brentuximab vedotin exposure varied. The study recorded best responses of complete response, partial response or progressive disease. Turning to this clone: Its antigen is not known.

The source of this sequence is a human donor with classical Hodgkin lymphoma. Sequenced here: peripheral blood mononuclear cells (PBMCs), sampled at baseline.

The CDR3 loop is CASSSYRDLSSYEQYF. CDR3 sequence (DNA): TGTGCCAGCAGCTCCTACCGGGACTTAAGCTCCTACGAGCAGTACTTC. V is TRBV7-2 and J is TRBJ2-7, with D perhaps matching TRBD2 (6 bases). The CDR3 extends over 16 amino acids. Germline CDR1 SGHTA, CDR2 FQGNSA. The ends were cut back, 4 bases at V and 0 bases at J, with 16 bases in the middle.